This section outlines one T cell receptor (beta chain) sequence together with its context. This specimen comes from a study of blood T cell repertoires in COVID-19. On the study more broadly: Sample material is recorded as cDNA or gDNA derived from T cells, B-cell-depleted T cells, or PBMCs.

Some clones are missing from TCRdb's copy, which holds only in-frame ones; the method was immunoSEQ multiplex PCR. The sample includes fewer than 250,000 clones, approximately 91% of them seen just once. This CDR3 contains 14 residues. CDR1 and CDR2 (germline): GTSNPN, SVGIG (reference sequence). Trimming took 0 bases from V and 7 from J, leaving 13 bases between them. The receptor was derived from a man in his thirties or forties with COVID-19, enrolled during active disease. This sequence joins TRBV30 and TRBJ1-5; D may be TRBD1 (6 bases). The sequencing sample was made of peripheral blood. As DNA, the CDR3 is TGTGCCTGGAGTGTTGGAATCCAGGGGCAGCCCCAGCATTTT. Translating gives CAWSVGIQGQPQHF. Drawing the rest from reference TRBV30 and TRBJ1-5, the complete variable domain is SQTIHQWPATLVQPVGSPLSLECTVEGTSNPNLYWYRQAAGRGLQLLFYSVGIGQISSEVPQNLSASRPQDRQFILSSKKLLLSDSGFYLCAWSVGIQGQPQHFGDGTRLSIL.